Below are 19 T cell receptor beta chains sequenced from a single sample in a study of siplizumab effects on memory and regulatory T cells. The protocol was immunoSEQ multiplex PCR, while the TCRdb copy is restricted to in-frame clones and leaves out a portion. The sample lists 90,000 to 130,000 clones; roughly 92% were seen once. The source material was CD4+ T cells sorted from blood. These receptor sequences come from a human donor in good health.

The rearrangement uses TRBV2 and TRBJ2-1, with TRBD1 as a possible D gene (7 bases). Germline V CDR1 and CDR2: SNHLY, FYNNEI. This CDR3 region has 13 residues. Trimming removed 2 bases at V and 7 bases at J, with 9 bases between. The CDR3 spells CASSEQGGNEQFF. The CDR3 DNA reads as TGTGCCAGCAGTGAACAGGGGGGAAATGAGCAGTTCTTC.

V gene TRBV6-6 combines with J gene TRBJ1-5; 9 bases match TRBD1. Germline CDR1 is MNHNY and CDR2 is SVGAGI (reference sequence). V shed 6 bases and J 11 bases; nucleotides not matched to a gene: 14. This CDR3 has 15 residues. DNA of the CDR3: TGTGCCAGCAGCTGGCGGGACAGGGCTCAGGAGTCCCAGCATTTT. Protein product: CASSWRDRAQESQHF.

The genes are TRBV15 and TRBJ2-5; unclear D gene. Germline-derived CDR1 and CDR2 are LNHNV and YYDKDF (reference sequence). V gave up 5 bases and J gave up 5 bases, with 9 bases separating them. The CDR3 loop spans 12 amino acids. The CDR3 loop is CATSGVSETQYF. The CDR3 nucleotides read TGTGCCACCAGCGGCGTTTCGGAGACCCAGTACTTC.

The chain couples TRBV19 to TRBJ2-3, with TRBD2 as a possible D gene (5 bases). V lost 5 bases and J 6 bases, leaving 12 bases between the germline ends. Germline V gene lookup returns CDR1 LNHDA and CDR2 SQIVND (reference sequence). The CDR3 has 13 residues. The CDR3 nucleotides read TGTGCCAGTAGTCTCGGACTTGCCGATACGCAGTATTTT. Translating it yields CASSLGLADTQYF.

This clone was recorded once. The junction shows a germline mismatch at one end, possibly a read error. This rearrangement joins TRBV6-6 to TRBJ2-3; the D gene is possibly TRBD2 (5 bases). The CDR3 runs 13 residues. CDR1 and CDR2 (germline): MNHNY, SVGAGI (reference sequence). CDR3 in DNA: TGTGCCGGCAGCAGGACTAGCACAGATACGCAGTATTTT. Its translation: CAGSRTSTDTQYF.

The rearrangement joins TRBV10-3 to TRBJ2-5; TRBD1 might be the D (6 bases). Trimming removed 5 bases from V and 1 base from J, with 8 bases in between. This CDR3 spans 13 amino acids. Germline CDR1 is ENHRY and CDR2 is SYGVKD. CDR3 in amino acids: CAISRQAQETQYF. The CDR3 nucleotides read TGTGCCATCAGTAGACAGGCCCAAGAGACCCAGTACTTC.

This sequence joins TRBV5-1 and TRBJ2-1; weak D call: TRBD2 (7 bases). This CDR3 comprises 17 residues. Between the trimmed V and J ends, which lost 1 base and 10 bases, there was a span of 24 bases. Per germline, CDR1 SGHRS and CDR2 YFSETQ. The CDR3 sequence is CASSLRSSQGSGGEQFF. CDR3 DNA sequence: TGCGCCAGCAGCTTGCGGAGTTCCCAGGGGTCGGGGGGCGAGCAGTTCTTC.

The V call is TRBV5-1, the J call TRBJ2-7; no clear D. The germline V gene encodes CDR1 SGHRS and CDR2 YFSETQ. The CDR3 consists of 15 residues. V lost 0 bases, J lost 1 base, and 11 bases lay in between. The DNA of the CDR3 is TGCGCCAGCAGCTTGGGGGCTTCCACATCCTACGAGCAGTACTTC. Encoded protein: CASSLGASTSYEQYF.

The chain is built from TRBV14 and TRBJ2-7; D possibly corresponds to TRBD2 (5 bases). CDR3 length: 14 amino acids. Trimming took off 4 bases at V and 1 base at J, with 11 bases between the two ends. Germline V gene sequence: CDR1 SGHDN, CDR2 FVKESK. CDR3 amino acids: CASSLPGISYEQYF. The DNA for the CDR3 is TGTGCCAGCAGCCTCCCCGGGATATCCTACGAGCAGTACTTC.

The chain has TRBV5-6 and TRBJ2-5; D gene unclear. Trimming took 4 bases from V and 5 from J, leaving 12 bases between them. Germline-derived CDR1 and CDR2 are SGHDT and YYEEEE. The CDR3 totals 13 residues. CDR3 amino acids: CASSGVPWETQYF. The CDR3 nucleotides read TGTGCCAGCAGCGGGGTCCCTTGGGAGACCCAGTACTTC.

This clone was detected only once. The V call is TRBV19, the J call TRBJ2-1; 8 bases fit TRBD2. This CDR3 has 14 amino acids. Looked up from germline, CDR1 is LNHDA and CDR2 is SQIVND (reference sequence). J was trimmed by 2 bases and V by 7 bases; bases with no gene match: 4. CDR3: CASKTSEPYNEQFF. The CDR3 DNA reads TGTGCCAGTAAGACTAGCGAGCCCTACAATGAGCAGTTCTTC.

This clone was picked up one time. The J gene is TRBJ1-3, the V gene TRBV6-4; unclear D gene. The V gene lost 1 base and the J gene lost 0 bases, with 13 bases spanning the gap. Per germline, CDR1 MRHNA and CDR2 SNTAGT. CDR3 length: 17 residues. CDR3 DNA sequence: TGTGCCAGCAGTGACTTGGTGCTGGTTTACTCTGGAAACACCATATATTTT. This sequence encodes CASSDLVLVYSGNTIYF.

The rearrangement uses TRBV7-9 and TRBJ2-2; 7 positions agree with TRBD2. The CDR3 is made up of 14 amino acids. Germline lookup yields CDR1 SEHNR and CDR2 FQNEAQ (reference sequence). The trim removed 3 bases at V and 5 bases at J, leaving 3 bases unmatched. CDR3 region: CASSLNGRTGELFF. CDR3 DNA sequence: TGTGCCAGCAGCTTGAACGGGAGGACCGGGGAGCTGTTTTTT.

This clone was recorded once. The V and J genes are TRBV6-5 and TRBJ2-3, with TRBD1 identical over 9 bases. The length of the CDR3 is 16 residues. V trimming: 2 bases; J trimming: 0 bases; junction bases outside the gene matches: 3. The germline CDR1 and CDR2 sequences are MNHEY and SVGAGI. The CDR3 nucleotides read TGTGCCAGCAGTTACCAGGGGACAGGGAGCACAGATACGCAGTATTTT. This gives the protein CASSYQGTGSTDTQYF.

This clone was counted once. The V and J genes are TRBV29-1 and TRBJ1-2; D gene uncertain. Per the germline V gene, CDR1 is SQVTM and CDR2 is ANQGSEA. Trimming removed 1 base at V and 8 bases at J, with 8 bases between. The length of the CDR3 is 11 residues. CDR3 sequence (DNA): TGCAGCGTTGAAGTAAGGGCGGGCTACACCTTC. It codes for CSVEVRAGYTF.

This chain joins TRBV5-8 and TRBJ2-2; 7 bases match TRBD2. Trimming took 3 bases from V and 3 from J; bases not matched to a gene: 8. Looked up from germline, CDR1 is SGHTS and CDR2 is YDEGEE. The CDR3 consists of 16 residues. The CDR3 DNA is TGTGCCAGCAGCTCGGTAGGGAGGGGAGACACCGGGGAGCTGTTTTTT. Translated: CASSSVGRGDTGELFF.

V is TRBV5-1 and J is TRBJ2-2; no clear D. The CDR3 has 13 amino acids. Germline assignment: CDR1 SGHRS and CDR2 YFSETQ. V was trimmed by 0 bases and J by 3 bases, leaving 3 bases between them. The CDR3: CASSLGDTGELFF. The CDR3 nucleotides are TGCGCCAGCAGCTTGGGAGACACCGGGGAGCTGTTTTTT.

In DNA form, the CDR3 reads TGTGCCAGCAGGCTTATCGGGAACACCGGGGAGCTGTTTTTT. This translates into CASRLIGNTGELFF. The chain links TRBV2 to TRBJ2-2; no clear D. The CDR3 sequence is 14 residues long. Germline V CDR1 and CDR2: SNHLY, FYNNEI. Trimming pared 6 bases from V and 1 base from J, leaving 9 bases between.

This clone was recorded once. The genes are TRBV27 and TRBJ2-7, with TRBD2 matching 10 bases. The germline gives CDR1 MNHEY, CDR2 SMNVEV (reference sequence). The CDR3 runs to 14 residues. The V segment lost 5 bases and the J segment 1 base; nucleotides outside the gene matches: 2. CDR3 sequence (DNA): TGTGCCAGCAGTAAGACTAGCGGGTCCTACGAGCAGTACTTC. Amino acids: CASSKTSGSYEQYF.